A single count supports the clone carrying this T cell receptor (beta chain). Its antigen is not identified. These data belong to a study of Ad26.COV2.S vaccination and SARS-CoV-2 variants. Whole-study context: The COV1001 Ad26.COV2.S trial arm included the donor. Findings and limits, study-wide: Those who received the vaccine showed greater spike-specific TCR breadth than those given placebo. The study found similar non-spike TCR breadth in vaccine and placebo recipients.

As for treatment: 15 to 20 received Ad26.COV2.S at low or high dose, single or two shots; roughly five received placebo; per-sample allocation not given. Material that was analyzed had been drawn on day 63 after the first vaccine or placebo injection. Trimming took 4 bases from V and 2 from J, leaving 6 bases between them. The CDR3 is made up of 12 amino acids. Germline-derived CDR1 and CDR2 are SGHNT and YYREEE (reference sequence). Assay: immunoSEQ multiplex PCR; the TCRdb copy retains only in-frame clones and omits some. The sample has some 480,000 clones, roughly 89% seen once. The TCR was taken from a person between 18 and 60 years old who received the Ad26.COV2.S COVID-19 vaccine or a placebo. The starting material was peripheral blood, obtained in a trial of Ad26.COV2.S vaccine versus placebo. This chain connects TRBV5-4 to TRBJ2-5; no reliable D call. The CDR3 DNA follows: TGTGCCAGCAGCCTAGGACAAGAGACCCAGTACTTC. Translated, it gives CASSLGQETQYF.